These 6 T cell receptor beta chains share one sample of origin, sequenced in a study of cytomegalovirus exposure and HLA in healthy donors. With 60 Vbeta and 13 Jbeta primers, the PCR was carried out. Sequenced by immunoSEQ multiplex PCR; TCRdb stores in-frame clones only, minus some. The table lists approximately 170,000 clones. What was sequenced was PBMCs. Every receptor here comes from a woman aged 18-29 years in good health and CMV-seropositive.

V gene TRBV30 combines with J gene TRBJ2-5; either TRBD1 or TRBD2 may supply D (5 bases each). The J call is in doubt because the DNA end fits TRBJ2-7 better. The V gene's germline CDR1 is GTSNPN and CDR2 SVGIG (reference sequence). The CDR3 runs to 16 residues. The CDR3 DNA is TGTGCCTGGAGTGTATATGTCGCCGGACGGGGACACGAGCAGTACTTC. Its protein product is CAWSVYVAGRGHEQYF.

The genes are TRBV7-2 and TRBJ2-1, with TRBD2 identical over 8 bases. Germline CDR1 is SGHTA and CDR2 is FQGNSA. This CDR3 is 14 amino acids long. V gave up 5 bases and J gave up 5 bases; unmatched junction bases: 5. CDR3 nucleotides: TGTGCCAGCAGCCCCGGGGGGGCGAACAATGAGCAGTTCTTC. It is translated as CASSPGGANNEQFF.

Here the CDR3 reads CASSHSSGGGEQYF. The DNA of the CDR3 is TGTGCCAGCAGTCACTCGAGCGGGGGGGGCGAGCAGTACTTC. The J gene is TRBJ2-7, the V gene TRBV27; 10 nucleotides match TRBD2. From germline, CDR1 is MNHEY and CDR2 SMNVEV (reference sequence). The V segment lost 5 bases and the J segment 6 bases; nucleotides outside the gene matches: 7. This CDR3 region has 14 residues.

The chain links TRBV5-4 to TRBJ1-6; TRBD1 is a possible D gene (6 bases). The V gene's germline CDR1 is SGHNT and CDR2 YYREEE (reference sequence). There are 13 residues in the CDR3. Trimming left V 5 bases short and J 10 bases short, with 13 bases between. CDR3 in amino acids: CASSPGHPSPLHF. The CDR3, as DNA: TGTGCCAGCAGTCCGGGACATCCATCACCCCTCCACTTT. The variable domain in full, completed from reference TRBV5-4 and TRBJ1-6, reads ETGVTQSPTHLIKTRGQQVTLRCSSQSGHNTVSWYQQALGQGPQFIFQYYREEENGRGNFPPRFSGLQFPNYSSELNVNALELDDSALYLCASSPGHPSPLHFGNGTRLTVT.

V gene TRBV30 combines with J gene TRBJ1-1; unclear D gene. Germline V gene lookup returns CDR1 GTSNPN and CDR2 SVGIG (reference sequence). The CDR3 consists of 11 residues. Trimming left V 7 bases short and J 1 base short, with 7 bases between. CDR3 nucleotides: TGTGCCTCGAGCGGGAACACTGAAGCTTTCTTT. Amino acid sequence: CASSGNTEAFF.

The rearrangement joins TRBV2 to TRBJ2-3; 15 positions agree with TRBD2. Germline values: CDR1 SNHLY, CDR2 FYNNEI. The length of the CDR3 is 16 residues. V was pared by 4 bases and J by 5 bases, with 4 bases of the junction left unmatched. The CDR3 loop reads CASSAGLAGGKDTQYF. The DNA for the CDR3 is TGTGCCAGCAGTGCTGGACTAGCGGGAGGGAAAGATACGCAGTATTTT.